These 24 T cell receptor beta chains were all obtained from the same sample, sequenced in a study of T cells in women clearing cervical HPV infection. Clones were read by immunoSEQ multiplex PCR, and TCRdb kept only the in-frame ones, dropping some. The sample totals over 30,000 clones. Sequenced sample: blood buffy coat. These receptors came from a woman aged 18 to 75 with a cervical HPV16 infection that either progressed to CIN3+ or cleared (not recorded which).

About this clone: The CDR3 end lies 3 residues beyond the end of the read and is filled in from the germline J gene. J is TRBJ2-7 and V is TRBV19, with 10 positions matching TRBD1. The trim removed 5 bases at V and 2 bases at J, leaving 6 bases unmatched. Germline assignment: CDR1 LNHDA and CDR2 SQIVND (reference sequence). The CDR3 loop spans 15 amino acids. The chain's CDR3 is CASSPRTGGAYEQYF. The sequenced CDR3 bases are TGTGCCAGTAGTCCCCGGACAGGGGGAGCCTACGAG.

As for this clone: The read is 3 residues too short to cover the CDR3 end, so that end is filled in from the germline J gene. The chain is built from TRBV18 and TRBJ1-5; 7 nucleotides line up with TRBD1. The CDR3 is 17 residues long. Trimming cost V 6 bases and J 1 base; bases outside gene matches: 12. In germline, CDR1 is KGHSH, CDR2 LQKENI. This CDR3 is CASSRSGPTGSNQPQHF. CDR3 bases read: TGTGCCAGCTCCCGCTCGGGACCGACAGGGAGCAATCAGCCC.

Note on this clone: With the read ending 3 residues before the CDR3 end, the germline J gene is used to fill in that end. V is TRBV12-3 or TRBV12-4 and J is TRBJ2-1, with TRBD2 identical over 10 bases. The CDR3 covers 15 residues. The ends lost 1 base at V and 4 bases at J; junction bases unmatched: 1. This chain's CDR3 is CASSLEAGGYNEQFF. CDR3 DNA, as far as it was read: TGTGCCAGCAGTTTAGAAGCGGGGGGGTACAATGAG.

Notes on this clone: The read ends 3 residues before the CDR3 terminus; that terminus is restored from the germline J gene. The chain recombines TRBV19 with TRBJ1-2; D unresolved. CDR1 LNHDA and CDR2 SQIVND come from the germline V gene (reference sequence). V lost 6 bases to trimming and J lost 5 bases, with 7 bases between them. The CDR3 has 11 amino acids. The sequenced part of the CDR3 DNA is TGTGCCAGTAGAGAGGTATATGGC. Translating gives CASREVYG. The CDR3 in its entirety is CASREVYGYTF.

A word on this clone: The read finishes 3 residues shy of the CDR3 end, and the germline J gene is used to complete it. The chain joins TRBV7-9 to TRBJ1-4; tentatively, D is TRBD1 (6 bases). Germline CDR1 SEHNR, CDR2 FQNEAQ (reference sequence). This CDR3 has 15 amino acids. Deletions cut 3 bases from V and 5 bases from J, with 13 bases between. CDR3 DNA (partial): TGTGCCAGCAGCTTCGGTCAGGGGTTAAATGAAAAA. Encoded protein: CASSFGQGLNEK. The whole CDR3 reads CASSFGQGLNEKLFF.

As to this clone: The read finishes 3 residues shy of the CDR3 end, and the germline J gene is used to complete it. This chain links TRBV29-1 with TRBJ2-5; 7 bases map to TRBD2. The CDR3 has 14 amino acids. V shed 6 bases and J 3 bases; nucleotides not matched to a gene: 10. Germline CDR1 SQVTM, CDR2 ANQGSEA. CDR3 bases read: TGCAGCGTCGGACGGGGGGTGAAGGAAGAGACC. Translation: CSVGRGVKEET. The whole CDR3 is CSVGRGVKEETQYF.

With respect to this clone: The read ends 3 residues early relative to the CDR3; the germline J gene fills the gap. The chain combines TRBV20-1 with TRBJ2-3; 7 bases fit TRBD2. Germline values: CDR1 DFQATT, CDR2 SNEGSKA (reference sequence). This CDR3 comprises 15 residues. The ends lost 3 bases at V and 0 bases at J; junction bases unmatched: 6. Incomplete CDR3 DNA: TGCAGTGCTAGCGAACCCGGGGGGAGCACAGATACG. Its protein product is CSASEPGGSTDT. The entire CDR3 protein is CSASEPGGSTDTQYF.

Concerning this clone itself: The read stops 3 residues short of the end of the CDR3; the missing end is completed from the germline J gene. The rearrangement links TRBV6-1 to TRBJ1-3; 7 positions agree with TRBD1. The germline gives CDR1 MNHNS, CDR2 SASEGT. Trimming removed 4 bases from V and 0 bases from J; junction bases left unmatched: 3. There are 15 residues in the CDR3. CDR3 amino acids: CASSGQGNSGNTIYF. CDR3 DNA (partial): TGTGCCAGCAGTGGACAGGGTAACTCTGGAAACACC.

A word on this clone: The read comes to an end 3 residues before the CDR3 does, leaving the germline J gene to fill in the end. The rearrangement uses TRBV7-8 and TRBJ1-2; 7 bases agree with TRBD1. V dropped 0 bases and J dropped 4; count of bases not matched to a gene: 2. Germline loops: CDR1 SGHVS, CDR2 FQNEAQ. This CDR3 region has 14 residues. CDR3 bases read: TGTGCCAGCAGCTTAGCGGGACAGCCCTATGGC. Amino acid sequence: CASSLAGQPYG. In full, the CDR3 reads CASSLAGQPYGYTF.

The CDR3: CASKDRPSEQYF. The sequenced CDR3 bases are TGTGCCAGCAAAGACAGGCCCAGCGAG. V is TRBV6-2 or TRBV6-3 and J is TRBJ2-7; tentative D call: TRBD1 (6 bases). The CDR3 end lies 3 residues beyond the end of the read and is filled in from the germline J gene. This CDR3 has 12 residues. The V gene's germline CDR1 is MNHEY and CDR2 SVGEGT. Trimming stripped 7 bases from V and 6 bases from J, with 13 bases between.

CDR3 in amino acids: CAWSLGGTSGSRDTQYF. Incomplete CDR3 DNA: TGTGCCTGGAGCCTAGGGGGGACTAGCGGTTCTCGAGATACG. The chain is built from TRBV30 and TRBJ2-3, with 11 bases aligning to TRBD2. The read finishes 3 residues shy of the CDR3 end, and the germline J gene is used to complete it. Germline values: CDR1 GTSNPN, CDR2 SVGIG (reference sequence). The CDR3 covers 17 residues. V dropped 3 bases and J dropped 5; count of bases not matched to a gene: 13.

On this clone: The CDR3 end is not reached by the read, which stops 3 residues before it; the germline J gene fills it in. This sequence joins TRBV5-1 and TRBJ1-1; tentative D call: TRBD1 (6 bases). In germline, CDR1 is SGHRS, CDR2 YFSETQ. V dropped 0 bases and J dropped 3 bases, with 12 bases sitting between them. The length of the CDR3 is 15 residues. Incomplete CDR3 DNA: TGCGCCAGCAGCTTGGTGGGGGGGCCGGACACTGAA. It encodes CASSLVGGPDTE. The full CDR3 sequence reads CASSLVGGPDTEAFF.

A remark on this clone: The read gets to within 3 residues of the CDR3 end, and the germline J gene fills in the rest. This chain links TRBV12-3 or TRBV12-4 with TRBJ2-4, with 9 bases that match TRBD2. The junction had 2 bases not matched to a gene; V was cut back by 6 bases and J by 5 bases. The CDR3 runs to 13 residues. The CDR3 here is CASRRGGENIQYF. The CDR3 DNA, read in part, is TGTGCCAGCAGGCGGGGGGGCGAAAACATT.

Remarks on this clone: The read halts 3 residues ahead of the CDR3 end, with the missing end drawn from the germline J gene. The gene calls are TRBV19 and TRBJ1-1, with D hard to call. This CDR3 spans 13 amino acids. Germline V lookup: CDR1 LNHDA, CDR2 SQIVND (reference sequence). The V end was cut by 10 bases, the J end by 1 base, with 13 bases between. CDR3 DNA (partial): TGTGCCACCAAAACGGCGGGGAACACTGAA. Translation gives CATKTAGNTE. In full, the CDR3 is CATKTAGNTEAFF. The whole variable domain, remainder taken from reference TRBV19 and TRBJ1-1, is DGGITQSPKYLFRKEGQNVTLSCEQNLNHDAMYWYRQDPGQGLRLIYYSQIVNDFQKGDIAEGYSVSREKKESFPLTVTSAQKNPTAFYLCATKTAGNTEAFFGQGTRLTVV.

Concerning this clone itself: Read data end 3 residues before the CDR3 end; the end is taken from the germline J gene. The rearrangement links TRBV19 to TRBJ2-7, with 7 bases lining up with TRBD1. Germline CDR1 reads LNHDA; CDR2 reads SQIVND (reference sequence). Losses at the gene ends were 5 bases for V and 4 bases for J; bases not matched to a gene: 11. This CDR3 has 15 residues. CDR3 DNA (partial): TGTGCCAGTAGTCAATTCGGGACAGCCCCTTACGAG. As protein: CASSQFGTAPYE. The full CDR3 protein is CASSQFGTAPYEQYF.

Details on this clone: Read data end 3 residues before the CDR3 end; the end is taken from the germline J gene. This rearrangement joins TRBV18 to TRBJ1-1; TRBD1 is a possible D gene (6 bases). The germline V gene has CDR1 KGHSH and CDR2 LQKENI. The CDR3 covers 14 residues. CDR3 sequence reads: CASSVRQEVTEAFF. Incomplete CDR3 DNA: TGTGCCAGCTCAGTTCGACAGGAGGTCACGGAA.

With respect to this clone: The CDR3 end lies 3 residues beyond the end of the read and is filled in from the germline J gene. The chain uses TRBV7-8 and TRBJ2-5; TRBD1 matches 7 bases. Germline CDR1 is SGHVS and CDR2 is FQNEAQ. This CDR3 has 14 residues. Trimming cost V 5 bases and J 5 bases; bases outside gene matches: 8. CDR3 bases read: TGTGCCAGCAGCCGGGACAGCAGTCGGGAGACC. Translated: CASSRDSSRET. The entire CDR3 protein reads CASSRDSSRETQYF.

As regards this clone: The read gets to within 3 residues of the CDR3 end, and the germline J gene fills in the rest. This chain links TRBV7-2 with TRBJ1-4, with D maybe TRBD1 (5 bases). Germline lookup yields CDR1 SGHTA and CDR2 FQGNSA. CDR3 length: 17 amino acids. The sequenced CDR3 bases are TGTGCAAGTCGCTTAGCCGAAGTGGGGGGTCCGAATGAAAAA. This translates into CASRLAEVGGPNEK. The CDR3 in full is CASRLAEVGGPNEKLFF.

The CDR3 spells CASSPGGGQRNEQFF. The sequenced CDR3 bases are TGTGCCAGCAGCCCCGGCGGGGGGCAGAGGAATGAG. The chain carries TRBV5-8 and TRBJ2-1; 8 nucleotides line up with TRBD2. The read ends 3 residues shy of where the CDR3 ends; the end is completed using the germline J gene. The CDR3 is 15 residues long. The ends lost 4 bases at V and 7 bases at J; junction bases unmatched: 10. Germline V gene lookup returns CDR1 SGHTS and CDR2 YDEGEE. The full variable domain, rest sourced from reference TRBV5-8 and TRBJ2-1, is EAGVTQSPTHLIKTRGQQATLRCSPISGHTSVYWYQQALGLGLQFLLWYDEGEERNRGNFPPRFSGRQFPNYSSELNVNALELEDSALYLCASSPGGGQRNEQFFGPGTRLTVL.

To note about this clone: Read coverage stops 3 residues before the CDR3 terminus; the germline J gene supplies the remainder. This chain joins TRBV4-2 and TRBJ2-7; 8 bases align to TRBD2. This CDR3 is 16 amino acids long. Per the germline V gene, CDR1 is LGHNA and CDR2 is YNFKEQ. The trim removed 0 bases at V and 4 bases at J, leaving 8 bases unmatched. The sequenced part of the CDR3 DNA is TGTGCCAGCAGCCAAGATTTAAGCGGGGGTGATTACGAG. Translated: CASSQDLSGGDYE. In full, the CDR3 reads CASSQDLSGGDYEQYF.

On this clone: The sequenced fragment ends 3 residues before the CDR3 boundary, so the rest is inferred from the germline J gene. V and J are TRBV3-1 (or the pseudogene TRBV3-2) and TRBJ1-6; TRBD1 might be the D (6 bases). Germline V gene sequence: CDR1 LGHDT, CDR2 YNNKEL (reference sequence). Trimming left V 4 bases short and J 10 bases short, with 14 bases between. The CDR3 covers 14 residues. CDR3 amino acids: CASSRGRGLSPLHF. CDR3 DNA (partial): TGTGCCAGCAGCCGCGGCAGGGGTCTATCACCC.

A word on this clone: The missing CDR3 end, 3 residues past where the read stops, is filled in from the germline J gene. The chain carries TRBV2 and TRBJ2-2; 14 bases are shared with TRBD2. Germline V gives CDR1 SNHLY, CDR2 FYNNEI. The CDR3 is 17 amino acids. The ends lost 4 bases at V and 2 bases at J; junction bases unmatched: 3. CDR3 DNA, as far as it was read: TGTGCCAGCAGTGGGGGACTAGCGGGGGATAACACCGGGGAG. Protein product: CASSGGLAGDNTGE. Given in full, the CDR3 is CASSGGLAGDNTGELFF. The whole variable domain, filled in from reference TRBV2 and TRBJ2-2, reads EPEVTQTPSHQVTQMGQEVILRCVPISNHLYFYWYRQILGQKVEFLVSFYNNEISEKSEIFDDQFSVERPDGSNFTLKIRSTKLEDSAMYFCASSGGLAGDNTGELFFGEGSRLTVL.

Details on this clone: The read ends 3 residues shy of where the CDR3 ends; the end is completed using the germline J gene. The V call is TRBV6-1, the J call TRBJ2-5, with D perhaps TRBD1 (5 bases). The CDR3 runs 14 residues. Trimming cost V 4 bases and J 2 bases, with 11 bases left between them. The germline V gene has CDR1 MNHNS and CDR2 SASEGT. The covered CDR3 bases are TGTGCCAGCAGTGTAGGGGTATGGCAAGAGACC. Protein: CASSVGVWQET. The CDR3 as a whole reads CASSVGVWQETQYF.

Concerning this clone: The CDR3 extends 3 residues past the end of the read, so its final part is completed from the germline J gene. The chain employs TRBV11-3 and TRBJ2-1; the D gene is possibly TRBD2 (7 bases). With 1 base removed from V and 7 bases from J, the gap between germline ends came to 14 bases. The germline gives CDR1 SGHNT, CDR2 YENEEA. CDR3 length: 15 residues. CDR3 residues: CASSLGGGGNNEQFF. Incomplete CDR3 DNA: TGTGCCAGCAGCTTAGGAGGGGGGGGAAATAATGAG.